A selection of T cell receptor beta chains follows, all from one sample in a study of shared clonotypes between healthy human individuals. This table comes from immunoSEQ multiplex PCR, and its TCRdb copy is limited to in-frame clones, with some not included. Of around 2.5 million clones detected, over 85% appear once; the ten largest clones hold around 0.37%. The sample comprised naive CD4+ T cells from PBMCs. These receptors were taken from a man younger than 35 in good health. Some clones in this sample may be carry-over from other donors' samples. Both conserved end residues are part of each CDR3.

>TRBV4-1|16
CASSQSLAGPYNEQFF
>TRBV10-3|14
CAIREDGGNQPQHF
>TRBV9|15
CASSADSANTGELFF
>TRBV5-1|16
CASSSDPLLSGNTIYF
>TRBV5-6|16
CASSSRASGNINEQYF
>TRBV5-4|15
CASSFGGMDTGELFF
>TRBV10-2|13
CASSLGGGVEQYF
>TRBV20-1|11
CSASSGSPQHF
>TRBV11-3|15
CASSRTGGSFDTQYF
>TRBV28|13
CASSLDGNYGYTF
>TRBV30|14
CAWSVNEENQPQHF
>TRBV7-9|14
CASSLLQGAEGYTF
>TRBV5-1|13
CASSYQGVEGYTF
>TRBV7-9|14
CASSLWGADTEAFF
>TRBV28|15
CASKQTDRGGQPQHF
>TRBV30|14
CAWTSGISTGELFF
>TRBV28|12
CASSPLYYEQYF
>TRBV5-5|12
CASSGRSSRAFF
>TRBV27|12
CASSLRGDGYTF
>TRBV9|16
CASSSTRSGRAGEQFF